This entry lists 29 T cell receptor beta chains sequenced from one sample in a study of cytomegalovirus exposure and HLA in healthy donors. Assay used: immunoSEQ multiplex PCR; TCRdb lists only in-frame clones, some missing. In the table there are 80,000 to 100,000 clones, about 83% of which are singletons. The sequenced sample was PBMCs. These receptors all stem from a woman aged 25 to 39 in good health and CMV-seronegative.

V gene TRBV9 combines with J gene TRBJ2-1, with 9 bases aligning to TRBD2. This CDR3 region has 14 residues. Germline CDR1 is SGDLS and CDR2 is YYNGEE. V lost 7 bases to trimming and J lost 4 bases; unmatched junction nucleotides: 6. The CDR3 DNA is TGTGCCAGCGGAGCGGGGGGACTATACAATGAGCAGTTCTTC. The encoded protein is CASGAGGLYNEQFF.

CDR3 nucleotides: TGTGCCAGCGGACAGGGATACAATGAGCAGTTCTTC. Translating it yields CASGQGYNEQFF. The V and J genes are TRBV6-6 and TRBJ2-1; TRBD1 agrees at 8 bases. Germline V gene lookup returns CDR1 MNHNY and CDR2 SVGAGI (reference sequence). The J segment lost 4 bases and the V segment lost 8 bases, leaving 1 base of the junction unmatched. The CDR3 length is 12 residues.

CDR3 DNA sequence: TGTGCCAGCAGTTTGGACAGCTCTGGGGCCAACGTCCTGACTTTC. Its translation: CASSLDSSGANVLTF. The chain employs TRBV28 and TRBJ2-6; possible D gene TRBD1, 6 bases. Germline lookup yields CDR1 MDHEN and CDR2 SYDVKM. This CDR3 has 15 amino acids. Deletions cut 3 bases from V and 0 bases from J, with 6 bases between.

The chain joins TRBV27 to TRBJ2-7; TRBD1 aligns across 10 bases. CDR1 is MNHEY and CDR2 is SMNVEV in the germline V gene (reference sequence). V gave up 7 bases and J gave up 2 bases; unmatched junction bases: 11. The length of the CDR3 is 16 residues. The CDR3 reads CASTPRGDRGAYEQYF. CDR3 nucleotides: TGTGCCAGCACCCCCAGGGGGGACAGGGGAGCCTACGAGCAGTACTTC.

The V call is TRBV29-1, the J call TRBJ2-7; 8 bases align to TRBD1. There are 14 residues in the CDR3. The germline CDR1 and CDR2 sequences are SQVTM and ANQGSEA. V trimming: 6 bases; J trimming: 3 bases; junction bases outside the gene matches: 10. The CDR3 is CSVTSTGVGYEQYF. The CDR3 DNA is TGCAGCGTAACGTCGACAGGGGTGGGCTACGAGCAGTACTTC.

The CDR3 DNA sequence: TGTGCCAGCAGCTTAAGGACAGGGAACCCCAGCGTTACAGATACGCAGTATTTT. This encodes CASSLRTGNPSVTDTQYF. This sequence joins TRBV11-2 and TRBJ2-3, with TRBD1 matching 8 bases. Germline lookup yields CDR1 SGHAT and CDR2 FQNNGV. The CDR3 covers 18 residues. The V segment lost 2 bases and the J segment 3 bases; nucleotides outside the gene matches: 13. Full variable domain (remainder filled in from reference TRBV11-2 and TRBJ2-3): EAGVAQSPRYKIIEKRQSVAFWCNPISGHATLYWYQQILGQGPKLLIQFQNNGVVDDSQLPKDRFSAERLKGVDSTLKIQPAKLEDSAVYLCASSLRTGNPSVTDTQYFGPGTRLTVL.

The rearrangement uses TRBV2 and TRBJ2-1, with 12 nucleotides matching TRBD2. This CDR3 is 16 amino acids long. Per germline, CDR1 SNHLY and CDR2 FYNNEI. V shed 4 bases, J shed 5 bases, and the junction held 6 bases outside the gene matches. For the CDR3, the DNA is TGTGCCAGCAGTGGACTCCTAGCGGGAGGGAACAATGAGCAGTTCTTC. Amino acids: CASSGLLAGGNNEQFF.

The rearrangement uses TRBV14 and TRBJ2-7, with 9 positions matching TRBD2. Germline CDR1 SGHDN, CDR2 FVKESK. V gave up 5 bases and J gave up 4 bases; unmatched junction bases: 15. There are 17 residues in the CDR3. DNA for the CDR3: TGTGCCAGCAGCGCCATTTGGATTTCTAGCGGGACGTACGAGCAGTACTTC. The encoded protein is CASSAIWISSGTYEQYF.

The V and J genes are TRBV5-4 and TRBJ2-6, with 7 bases fitting TRBD1. V lost 2 bases and J lost 2; bases outside the gene matches: 1. The CDR3 has 15 residues. Germline loops: CDR1 SGHNT, CDR2 YYREEE (reference sequence). The CDR3, as DNA: TGTGCCAGCAGCTTCGACAGGGCTGGGGCCAACGTCCTGACTTTC. Residues: CASSFDRAGANVLTF.

The chain recombines TRBV2 with TRBJ2-7, with 7 positions matching TRBD2. Germline V lookup: CDR1 SNHLY, CDR2 FYNNEI. J lost 2 bases, V lost 5 bases, and 9 bases had no gene match. This CDR3 comprises 15 residues. CDR3 sequence reads: CASSPAAGLTYEQYF. CDR3 nucleotide sequence: TGTGCCAGCAGTCCCGCAGCGGGATTGACCTACGAGCAGTACTTC.

J is TRBJ1-2 and V is TRBV27, with a possible D match to TRBD1 (6 bases). This CDR3 is 16 amino acids long. The germline CDR1 and CDR2 sequences are MNHEY and SMNVEV (reference sequence). V was pared by 1 base and J by 8 bases, with 20 bases between. CDR3 DNA sequence: TGTGCCAGCAGTTTATGGGGTGGGCAGGGGAATGGGGGCTACACCTTC. It is translated as CASSLWGGQGNGGYTF.

In this sample, this clone turned up once. The chain has TRBV18 and TRBJ2-1; D is uncertain. Between the trimmed V and J ends, which lost 2 bases and 6 bases, there was a span of 14 bases. CDR1 is KGHSH, CDR2 LQKENI, per germline. The CDR3 covers 15 residues. The CDR3 DNA reads TGTGCCAGCTCACCAGCGGAATTCTCCCTCAATGAGCAGTTCTTC. Protein product: CASSPAEFSLNEQFF.

As regards this clone: Its ends do not fully match the called genes, so a read error is possible. The V and J genes are TRBV7-7 and TRBJ2-7; D is perhaps TRBD2 (6 bases). Germline V CDR1 and CDR2: SSHAT, FNYEAQ (reference sequence). The CDR3 has 11 residues. The CDR3 region is CASSPRLARNF. The CDR3 bases are TGTGCTAGCAGCCCCCGTCTAGCGAGGAACTTC.

In this sample, this clone turned up once. The chain links TRBV20-1 to TRBJ2-7; the D is unclear. V was pared by 3 bases and J by 3 bases, with 3 bases between. This CDR3 is built from 10 residues. The germline CDR1 and CDR2 sequences are DFQATT and SNEGSKA (reference sequence). The CDR3 DNA reads TGCAGTGCTAGCGGCTACGAGCAGTACTTC. It codes for CSASGYEQYF.

This clone was observed once. V is TRBV5-1 and J is TRBJ2-6; tentatively, D is TRBD2 (6 bases). Trimming removed 7 bases from V and 4 bases from J, with 15 bases in between. Germline V gives CDR1 SGHRS, CDR2 YFSETQ. The CDR3 loop spans 15 amino acids. CDR3 sequence: CASLGGVGGANVLTF. CDR3 coding DNA: TGCGCCAGCCTGGGAGGTGTTGGAGGGGCCAACGTCCTGACTTTC.

The rearrangement uses TRBV21-1 and TRBJ1-5. TRBV21-1 is a listed pseudogene. The CDR3 length is 14 residues. CDR3 sequence reads: CASSSRVPSQPQHF. CDR3 bases: TGTGCCAGCAGCAGCCGGGTCCCTTCCCAGCCCCAGCATTTT.

The chain links TRBV19 to TRBJ2-5; 14 bases agree with TRBD2. Germline V gene lookup returns CDR1 LNHDA and CDR2 SQIVND (reference sequence). Germline trimming cut 6 bases from V and 5 bases from J; bases unmatched to any gene: 14. The CDR3 runs 18 residues. Here the CDR3 reads CASRQQPGLAGVSETQYF. The CDR3 nucleotides read TGTGCCAGTAGGCAACAACCGGGACTAGCGGGAGTAAGCGAGACCCAGTACTTC.

This clone was recorded only once. This chain connects TRBV11-3 to TRBJ2-7; D is ambiguous. Trimming took off 3 bases at V and 2 bases at J, with 8 bases between the two ends. CDR3 length: 13 residues. CDR1 is SGHNT and CDR2 is YENEEA in the germline V gene. In DNA form, the CDR3 reads TGTGCCAGCAGCTTCCGAGGAGCCTACGAGCAGTACTTC. Amino acids: CASSFRGAYEQYF.

The gene calls are TRBV7-6 and TRBJ2-2; the match to TRBD2 covers 10 bases. The CDR3 runs 16 residues. The V gene's germline CDR1 is SGHVS and CDR2 FNYEAQ. The trim removed 1 base at V and 6 bases at J, leaving 5 bases unmatched. The CDR3 DNA sequence: TGTGCCAGCAGCTTAGGGGGACTAGCGTTAGCCGGGGAGCTGTTTTTT. It is translated as CASSLGGLALAGELFF.

V usage is TRBV19 and J usage is TRBJ2-7; the D is unclear. The CDR3 extends over 14 amino acids. Germline V gene lookup returns CDR1 LNHDA and CDR2 SQIVND (reference sequence). The ends were cut back, 8 bases at V and 0 bases at J, with 14 bases in the middle. The CDR3 loop is CASRPNSGSYEQYF. Written as DNA, the CDR3 is TGTGCCAGTCGACCTAATTCAGGCTCCTACGAGCAGTACTTC.

By sample share, this clone is medium-sized. The CDR3 protein is CASSNPRGSGSNEQYF. The CDR3 nucleotides read TGTGCCAGCAGCAACCCAAGGGGTAGCGGGAGCAACGAGCAGTACTTC. This rearrangement joins TRBV9 to TRBJ2-7; 9 positions match TRBD2. The CDR3 is made up of 16 amino acids. The junction had 13 bases not matched to a gene; V was cut back by 4 bases and J by 5 bases. Germline values: CDR1 SGDLS, CDR2 YYNGEE. The full variable domain, with the rest looked up from reference TRBV9 and TRBJ2-7, is DSGVTQTPKHLITATGQRVTLRCSPRSGDLSVYWYQQSLDQGLQFLIQYYNGEERAKGNILERFSAQQFPDLHSELNLSSLELGDSALYFCASSNPRGSGSNEQYFGPGTRLTVT.

The genes are TRBV10-3 and TRBJ1-4, with 8 positions matching TRBD1. The CDR3 is 12 amino acids. From germline, CDR1 is ENHRY and CDR2 SYGVKD. V lost 10 bases and J lost 7; bases outside the gene matches: 5. DNA of the CDR3: TGTGCCACCTCGACAGGGGCTGAAAAACTGTTTTTT. Translation gives CATSTGAEKLFF.

This chain connects TRBV7-2 to TRBJ2-5, with 7 nucleotides matching TRBD1. The CDR3 sequence is 13 residues long. Per germline, CDR1 SGHTA and CDR2 FQGNSA. J lost 5 bases, V lost 6 bases, and 6 bases had no gene match. The CDR3 protein is CASSTGVWETQYF. The CDR3 nucleotides read TGTGCCAGCAGTACAGGGGTATGGGAGACCCAGTACTTC.

The chain joins TRBV28 to TRBJ1-1, with 8 bases lining up with TRBD1. This CDR3 is built from 12 residues. Germline loops: CDR1 MDHEN, CDR2 SYDVKM. The trim removed 2 bases at V and 7 bases at J, leaving 0 bases unmatched. CDR3 sequence reads: CASSLGTGEAFF. For the CDR3, the DNA is TGTGCCAGCAGTTTAGGGACAGGTGAAGCTTTCTTT.

This clone was observed a handful of times. The V call is TRBV10-1, the J call TRBJ2-2; D not resolved. Trimming removed 9 bases at V and 6 bases at J, with 14 bases between. The CDR3 totals 13 residues. CDR1 is WNHNN and CDR2 is SYGVQD in the germline V gene (reference sequence). The CDR3 DNA reads TGCGCCAGTCAAAGTGATGGCCCCGGGGAGCTGTTTTTT. As protein: CASQSDGPGELFF.

The chain carries TRBV9 and TRBJ1-2; possibly TRBD1 for D (5 bases). The germline gives CDR1 SGDLS, CDR2 YYNGEE. The CDR3 consists of 14 residues. The ends were cut back, 4 bases at V and 2 bases at J, with 12 bases in the middle. The CDR3 DNA sequence: TGTGCCAGCAGCCCCCGACAGTGGAACTATGGCTACACCTTC. As protein: CASSPRQWNYGYTF.

The gene calls are TRBV2 and TRBJ1-3; D unclear. The CDR3 is made up of 11 amino acids. Germline V gene sequence: CDR1 SNHLY, CDR2 FYNNEI. V lost 7 bases to trimming and J lost 7 bases, with 8 bases between them. CDR3 region: CASKQTNTIYF. The CDR3 bases are TGTGCCAGCAAACAAACGAACACCATATATTTT.

To note about this clone: The sample has other DNA sequences that encode this CDR3 too. This chain uses TRBV5-1 with TRBJ1-1, with TRBD1 as a possible D gene (6 bases). The V gene lost 0 bases and the J gene lost 3 bases, with 9 bases spanning the gap. This CDR3 spans 14 amino acids. Germline V gene lookup returns CDR1 SGHRS and CDR2 YFSETQ. CDR3 residues: CASSLEGGYTEAFF. The CDR3 DNA is TGCGCCAGCAGCTTGGAAGGGGGATACACTGAAGCTTTCTTT. The variable domain in full, completed from reference TRBV5-1 and TRBJ1-1, reads KAGVTQTPRYLIKTRGQQVTLSCSPISGHRSVSWYQQTPGQGLQFLFEYFSETQRNKGNFPGRFSGRQFSNSRSEMNVSTLELGDSALYLCASSLEGGYTEAFFGQGTRLTVV.

The chain combines TRBV7-8 with TRBJ2-2; 8 nucleotides align to TRBD1. V dropped 5 bases and J dropped 1; count of bases not matched to a gene: 18. The CDR3 extends over 20 amino acids. Per germline, CDR1 SGHVS and CDR2 FQNEAQ. The CDR3, as DNA: TGTGCCAGCAGCCCAACCCGCCAGAGGACAGGGCCCAAGAACACCGGGGAGCTGTTTTTT. Its translation is CASSPTRQRTGPKNTGELFF. The whole variable domain, filled in from reference TRBV7-8 and TRBJ2-2, reads GAGVSQSPRYKVAKRGQDVALRCDPISGHVSLFWYQQALGQGPEFLTYFQNEAQLDKSGLPSDRFFAERPEGSVSTLKIQRTQQEDSAVYLCASSPTRQRTGPKNTGELFFGEGSRLTVL.